This T cell receptor (beta chain) was sequenced during a study of regulatory T cells in long-lasting Graves disease (dated by TCRdb to the early 2020s). As for the study more broadly: To count as having persistent Graves' disease, a patient had to have received antithyroid drug treatment for over 5 years with TSH receptor autoantibodies remaining persistently positive. Patients with persistent Graves' disease were compared with patients with newly diagnosed Graves' disease using TCR sequencing and RNA sequencing of peripheral blood. The study was registered as a clinical trial and conducted in China. A total of 33 samples were covered by TCR sequencing, comprising some 13 persistent and about 20 newly diagnosed Graves' disease patients. On average, persistent Graves' disease patients in the clinical cohort had been on antithyroid drugs for about 9.3 years. Points the paper makes about the study in general: Peripheral blood alone was examined, since thyroid tissue, which constituted the primary lesion, could not be accessed. Only the TCR beta chain was sequenced and analyzed. Persistent disease showed preferential use of TRBV28, TRBJ1-2 and TRBJ2-5, whereas newly diagnosed disease favored TRBV20-1 and TRBJ2-1. The authors noted that the small sample size was a limitation that may lower accuracy. Persistent Graves' disease patients showed lower TCR Shannon entropy and fewer highly expanded clones than newly diagnosed patients, suggesting clonal expansion. More public clonotypes were shared among persistent patients (2,741) than among newly diagnosed patients (more than 900).

Per the germline V gene, SGHRS is the CDR1 and YFSETQ is the CDR2. The CDR3 runs 14 amino acids, cysteine and phenylalanine included. Only the CDR3 portion is preserved as DNA: 42 bases, with reading frame beginning at the first base. V is reduced by 4 bases and J by 6 bases, leaving a spacing of 13 bases between them. Library preparation employed multiplex PCR. Sequencing instrument: Illumina HiSeq 4000. iRepertoire HTBI primers and Arm-PCR amplification of CDR3 regions were used to construct TCR beta libraries. PCR products were gel purified before sequencing. The paper's processing steps were these. Gene usage analysis of CDR3 amino acid clonotypes used the 55 to 65 TRBV and more than 13 TRBJ segments found across samples. Filtered high-quality paired reads were merged into contigs using COPE and FqMerger. BLAST was used to align contigs to IMGT TRBV, TRBD and TRBJ reference genes, with CDR3 defined following IMGT. Highly expanded clones were defined as clonotypes with a frequency above 0.1%. Repertoire diversity was measured by Shannon entropy, and V-J evenness by the Gini coefficient. Public clonotypes were defined as clonotypes shared by more than one individual. Using fastp at Q25 and MiXCR, TCRdb reprocessed the public reads and kept productive beta chains. For every CDR3 protein sequence, its rows merge into one entry that carries the most common genes and DNA. These V and J calls rely on TCRdb rather than the paper's analysis. This sample is represented by about 420,000 distinct CDR3 sequences; less than 25% of them were singletons. The ten largest clones capture roughly 28% of the sample.

The meaning of the sample's time point label: persistent/refractory GD, antithyroid drugs over 5 years with positive TRAb. For both TCR sequencing and RNA sequencing, RNA was extracted from PBMCs in TRIzol. The diagnosis of Graves' disease followed American Thyroid Association guidelines. Patients for the study were recruited at an endocrinology department in Xi'an, China. Each patient gave 9 to 10 milliliters of peripheral blood, collected in an EDTA anticoagulant tube. Ficoll Paque Plus density gradient separation was used to isolate PBMCs, and no further T cell sorting was performed. An Agilent 2100 Bioanalyzer and agarose gel were used to check RNA quality, while a NanoDrop 2000 measured RNA concentration. This clonotype was seen a few times. This receptor's antigen is unknown. Per-base qualities were not stored, and no clone one base away is much larger.

The sample in question was peripheral blood mononuclear cells (PBMCs), obtained when the disease was refractory, from a patient treated with antithyroid drugs. The origin of this receptor is a female donor with Graves disease. The chain is assembled from TRBV5-1 and TRBJ2-2, and perhaps TRBD1 as D gene, on 5 matching bases. CDR3 loop: CASSPGSQPGELFF. The DNA sequence follows: TGCGCCAGCAGCCCAGGGTCTCAACCCGGGGAGCTGTTTTTT. When the CDR3 is completed using the reference TRBV5-1 and TRBJ2-2 genes on either side, the full variable domain is KAGVTQTPRYLIKTRGQQVTLSCSPISGHRSVSWYQQTPGQGLQFLFEYFSETQRNKGNFPGRFSGRQFSNSRSEMNVSTLELGDSALYLCASSPGSQPGELFFGEGSRLTVL.